A selection of T cell receptor beta chains follows, all from one sample in a study of cytomegalovirus exposure and HLA in healthy donors. The protocol was immunoSEQ multiplex PCR, while the TCRdb copy is restricted to in-frame clones and leaves out a portion. Here the sample spans over 200,000 clones, 70% to 90% being singletons. The sequencing sample was made of PBMCs. Every receptor here comes from a human donor in good health. CDR3s include the opening cysteine and the closing phenylalanine or tryptophan. Each record gives: clone size, D gene, J gene, V gene, CDR3 protein, CDR3 DNA. The D gene is left open where the match is weak. Not all rows give a size; the values are once, few, many and, for expanded clones, a class.

abundance: NA
d_gene: NA
j_gene: TRBJ2-7
v_gene: TRBV28
CDR3aa: CASGVRSYEQYF
CDR3nt: TGTGCCAGCGGTGTCAGATCCTACGAGCAGTACTTC

abundance: NA
d_gene: NA
j_gene: TRBJ2-1
v_gene: TRBV10-2
CDR3aa: CASSEWGGYNEQFF
CDR3nt: TGCGCCAGCAGTGAGTGGGGCGGATACAATGAGCAGTTCTTC

abundance: NA
d_gene: NA
j_gene: TRBJ2-7
v_gene: TRBV5-1
CDR3aa: CASSSDYEQYF
CDR3nt: TGCGCCAGCAGCTCAGACTACGAGCAGTACTTC

abundance: NA
d_gene: NA
j_gene: TRBJ2-1
v_gene: TRBV5-1
CDR3aa: CASSRGGYQDNEQFF
CDR3nt: TGCGCCAGCAGCCGAGGCGGCTACCAAGACAATGAGCAGTTCTTC

abundance: once
d_gene: NA
j_gene: TRBJ2-7
v_gene: TRBV6-1
CDR3aa: CASSEFLGAVYEQYF
CDR3nt: TGTGCCAGCAGTGAATTCTTAGGGGCAGTCTACGAGCAGTACTTC

abundance: once
d_gene: TRBD1
j_gene: TRBJ2-5
v_gene: TRBV7-2
CDR3aa: CASSVTGGRETQYF
CDR3nt: TGTGCCAGCAGCGTGACAGGGGGCCGGGAGACCCAGTACTTC

abundance: NA
d_gene: NA
j_gene: TRBJ2-7
v_gene: TRBV6-1
CDR3aa: CASWSGRNYEQYF
CDR3nt: TGTGCCAGCTGGAGCGGGCGTAACTACGAGCAGTACTTC

abundance: few
d_gene: NA
j_gene: TRBJ1-1
v_gene: TRBV10-1
CDR3aa: CASTGGTEAFF
CDR3nt: TGCGCCAGCACCGGGGGCACTGAAGCTTTCTTT

abundance: few
d_gene: NA
j_gene: TRBJ2-7
v_gene: TRBV5-1
CDR3aa: CASSPLDRNYEQYF
CDR3nt: TGCGCCAGCAGCCCACTAGACAGGAACTACGAGCAGTACTTC

abundance: NA
d_gene: TRBD1
j_gene: TRBJ2-7
v_gene: TRBV30
CDR3aa: CAFNRGRDEQYF
CDR3nt: TGTGCCTTCAACAGGGGGCGGGACGAGCAGTACTTC

abundance: once
d_gene: NA
j_gene: TRBJ1-2
v_gene: TRBV5-3
CDR3aa: CARSFAQGDYGYTF
CDR3nt: TGTGCCAGAAGCTTCGCACAGGGAGACTATGGCTACACCTTC

abundance: NA
d_gene: TRBD2
j_gene: TRBJ2-5
v_gene: TRBV5-1
CDR3aa: CASSLGGREETQYF
CDR3nt: TGCGCCAGCAGCTTGGGAGGGAGGGAAGAGACCCAGTACTTC

abundance: few
d_gene: NA
j_gene: TRBJ2-7
v_gene: TRBV7-6
CDR3aa: CASSLFQAGEQYF
CDR3nt: TGTGCCAGCAGCTTATTCCAGGCTGGGGAGCAGTACTTC

abundance: NA
d_gene: TRBD2
j_gene: TRBJ2-5
v_gene: TRBV5-4
CDR3aa: CASSYLGLAGESETQYF
CDR3nt: TGTGCCAGCAGCTACCTAGGACTAGCGGGAGAATCTGAGACCCAGTACTTC

abundance: NA
d_gene: NA
j_gene: TRBJ2-7
v_gene: TRBV18
CDR3aa: CASSPRPRGIFFYEQYF
CDR3nt: TGTGCCAGCTCACCGCGGCCACGGGGAATCTTTTTCTACGAGCAGTACTTC

abundance: NA
d_gene: TRBD1
j_gene: TRBJ2-2
v_gene: TRBV27
CDR3aa: CASGWDSNTGELFF
CDR3nt: TGTGCCAGCGGCTGGGACAGCAACACCGGGGAGCTGTTTTTT

abundance: NA
d_gene: NA
j_gene: TRBJ2-3
v_gene: TRBV5-1
CDR3aa: CASSLIGSKKNTQYF
CDR3nt: TGCGCCAGCAGTCTGATCGGGAGTAAAAAAAATACGCAGTATTTT

abundance: NA
d_gene: TRBD2
j_gene: TRBJ2-7
v_gene: TRBV4-2
CDR3aa: CASSESGLAGVLYEQYF
CDR3nt: TGTGCCAGCAGCGAAAGTGGTCTAGCGGGAGTCCTCTACGAGCAGTACTTC

abundance: NA
d_gene: TRBD1
j_gene: TRBJ1-4
v_gene: TRBV4-2
CDR3aa: CASKRIGQGVATNEKLFF
CDR3nt: TGTGCCAGCAAGAGAATTGGACAGGGTGTGGCAACTAATGAAAAACTGTTTTTT

abundance: once
d_gene: NA
j_gene: TRBJ2-7
v_gene: TRBV28
CDR3aa: CASTPTGLSYEQYF
CDR3nt: TGTGCCAGCACCCCGACAGGCCTCTCCTACGAGCAGTACTTC

abundance: NA
d_gene: TRBD2
j_gene: TRBJ2-3
v_gene: TRBV4-3
CDR3aa: CASSQDQAGRTDTQYF
CDR3nt: TGCGCCAGCAGCCAAGATCAAGCGGGGCGCACAGATACGCAGTATTTT

abundance: NA
d_gene: TRBD1
j_gene: TRBJ1-2
v_gene: TRBV7-6
CDR3aa: CASSSSRDRVSYGYTF
CDR3nt: TGTGCCAGCAGCTCCAGCCGGGACAGGGTCTCCTATGGCTACACCTTC

abundance: once
d_gene: TRBD1
j_gene: TRBJ1-5
v_gene: TRBV6-5
CDR3aa: CATRTGRQPQHF
CDR3nt: TGTGCCACCAGGACAGGGCGCCAGCCCCAGCATTTT

abundance: NA
d_gene: TRBD1
j_gene: TRBJ1-2
v_gene: TRBV28
CDR3aa: CASSIGQGAAYGYTF
CDR3nt: TGTGCCAGCAGTATCGGACAGGGGGCGGCCTATGGCTACACCTTC

abundance: NA
d_gene: NA
j_gene: TRBJ2-7
v_gene: TRBV25-1
CDR3aa: CASSEYRFFEQYF
CDR3nt: TGTGCCAGCAGTGAATACAGGTTTTTCGAGCAGTACTTC

abundance: once
d_gene: TRBD1
j_gene: TRBJ2-7
v_gene: TRBV18
CDR3aa: CASSRRARTGFNYEQYF
CDR3nt: TGTGCCAGCTCCCGCCGGGCCAGGACAGGGTTCAACTACGAGCAGTACTTC

abundance: NA
d_gene: TRBD2
j_gene: TRBJ2-7
v_gene: TRBV5-4
CDR3aa: CASSRSSGYSYEQYF
CDR3nt: TGTGCCAGCAGCCGAAGTAGCGGGTACTCCTACGAGCAGTACTTC

abundance: few
d_gene: TRBD1
j_gene: TRBJ1-1
v_gene: TRBV6-5
CDR3aa: CASSFGQGNTEAFF
CDR3nt: TGTGCCAGCAGTTTCGGACAGGGGAACACTGAAGCTTTCTTT